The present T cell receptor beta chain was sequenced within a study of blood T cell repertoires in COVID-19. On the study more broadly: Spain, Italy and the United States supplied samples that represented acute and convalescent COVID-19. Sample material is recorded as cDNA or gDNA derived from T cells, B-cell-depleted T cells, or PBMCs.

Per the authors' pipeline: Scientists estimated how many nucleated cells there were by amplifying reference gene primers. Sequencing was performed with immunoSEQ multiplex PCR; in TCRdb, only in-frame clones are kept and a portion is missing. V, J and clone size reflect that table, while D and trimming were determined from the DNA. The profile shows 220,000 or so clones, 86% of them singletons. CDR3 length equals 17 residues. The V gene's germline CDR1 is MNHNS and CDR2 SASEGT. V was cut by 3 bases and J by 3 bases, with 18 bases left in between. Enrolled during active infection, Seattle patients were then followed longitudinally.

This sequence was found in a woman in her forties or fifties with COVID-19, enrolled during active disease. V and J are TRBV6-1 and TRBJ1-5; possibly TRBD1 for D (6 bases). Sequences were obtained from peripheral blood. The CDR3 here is CASSDRGGLNINQPQHF. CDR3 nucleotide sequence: TGTGCCAGCAGTGATAGGGGGGGCCTAAATATCAATCAGCCCCAGCATTTT.